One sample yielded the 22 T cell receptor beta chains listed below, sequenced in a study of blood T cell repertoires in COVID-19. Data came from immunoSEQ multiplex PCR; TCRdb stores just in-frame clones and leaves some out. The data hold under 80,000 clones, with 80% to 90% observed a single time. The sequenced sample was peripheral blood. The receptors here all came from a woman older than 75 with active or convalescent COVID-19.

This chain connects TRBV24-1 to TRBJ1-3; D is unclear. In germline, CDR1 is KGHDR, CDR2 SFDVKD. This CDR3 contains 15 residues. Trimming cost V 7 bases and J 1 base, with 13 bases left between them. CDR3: CATRREEKSGNTIYF. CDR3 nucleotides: TGTGCCACCAGGAGAGAGGAGAAGTCTGGAAACACCATATATTTT.

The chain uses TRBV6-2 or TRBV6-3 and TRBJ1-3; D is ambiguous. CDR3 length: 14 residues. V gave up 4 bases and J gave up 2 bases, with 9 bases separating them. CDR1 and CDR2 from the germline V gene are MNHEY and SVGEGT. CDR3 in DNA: TGTGCCAGCAGTTCCGGGTCCACTGGAAACACCATATATTTT. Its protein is CASSSGSTGNTIYF.

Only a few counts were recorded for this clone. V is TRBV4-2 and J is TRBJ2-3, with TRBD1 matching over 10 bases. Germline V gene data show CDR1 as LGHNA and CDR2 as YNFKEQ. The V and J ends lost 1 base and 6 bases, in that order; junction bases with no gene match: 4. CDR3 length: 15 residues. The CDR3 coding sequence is TGTGCCAGCAGCCAAGGGGGACAGGGGATGGATACGCAGTATTTT. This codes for CASSQGGQGMDTQYF.

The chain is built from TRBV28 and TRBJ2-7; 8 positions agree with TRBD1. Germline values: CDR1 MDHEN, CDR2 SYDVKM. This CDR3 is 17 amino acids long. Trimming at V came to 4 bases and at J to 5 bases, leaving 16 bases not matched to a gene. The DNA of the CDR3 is TGTGCCAGCAGTTCACCCCCCTTCAGGGGGCGCACCCACGAGCAGTACTTC. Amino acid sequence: CASSSPPFRGRTHEQYF.

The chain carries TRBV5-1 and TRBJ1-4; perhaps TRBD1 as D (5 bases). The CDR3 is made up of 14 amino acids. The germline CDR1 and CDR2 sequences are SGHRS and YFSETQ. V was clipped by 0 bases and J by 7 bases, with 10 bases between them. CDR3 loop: CASSLAGLGEKLFF. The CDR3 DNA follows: TGCGCCAGCAGCTTGGCAGGGCTCGGTGAAAAACTGTTTTTT. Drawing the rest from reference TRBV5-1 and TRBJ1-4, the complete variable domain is KAGVTQTPRYLIKTRGQQVTLSCSPISGHRSVSWYQQTPGQGLQFLFEYFSETQRNKGNFPGRFSGRQFSNSRSEMNVSTLELGDSALYLCASSLAGLGEKLFFGSGTQLSVL.

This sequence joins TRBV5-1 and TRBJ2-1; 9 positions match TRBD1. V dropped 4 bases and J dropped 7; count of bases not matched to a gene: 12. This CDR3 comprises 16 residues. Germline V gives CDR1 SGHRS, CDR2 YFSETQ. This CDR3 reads CASSALQGAGGNEQFF. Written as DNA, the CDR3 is TGCGCCAGCAGCGCCTTACAGGGGGCCGGTGGAAATGAGCAGTTCTTC. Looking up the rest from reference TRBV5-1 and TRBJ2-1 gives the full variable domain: KAGVTQTPRYLIKTRGQQVTLSCSPISGHRSVSWYQQTPGQGLQFLFEYFSETQRNKGNFPGRFSGRQFSNSRSEMNVSTLELGDSALYLCASSALQGAGGNEQFFGPGTRLTVL.

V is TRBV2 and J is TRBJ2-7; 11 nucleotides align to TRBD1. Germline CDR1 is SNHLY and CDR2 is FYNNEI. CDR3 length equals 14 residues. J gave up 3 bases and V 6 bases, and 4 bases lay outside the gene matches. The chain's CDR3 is CASSGTGGIYEQYF. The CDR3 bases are TGTGCCAGCAGCGGGACAGGGGGGATCTACGAGCAGTACTTC.

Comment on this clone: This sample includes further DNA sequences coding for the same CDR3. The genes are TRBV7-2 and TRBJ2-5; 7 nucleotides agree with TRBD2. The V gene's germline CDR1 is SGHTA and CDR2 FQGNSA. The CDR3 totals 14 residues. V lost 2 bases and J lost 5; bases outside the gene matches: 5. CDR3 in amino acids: CASSLSGRGETQYF. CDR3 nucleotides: TGTGCCAGCAGCTTAAGCGGGCGGGGGGAGACCCAGTACTTC. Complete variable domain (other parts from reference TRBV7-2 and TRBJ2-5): GAGVSQSPSNKVTEKGKDVELRCDPISGHTALYWYRQSLGQGLEFLIYFQGNSAPDKSGLPSDRFSAERTGGSVSTLTIQRTQQEDSAVYLCASSLSGRGETQYFGPGTRLLVL.

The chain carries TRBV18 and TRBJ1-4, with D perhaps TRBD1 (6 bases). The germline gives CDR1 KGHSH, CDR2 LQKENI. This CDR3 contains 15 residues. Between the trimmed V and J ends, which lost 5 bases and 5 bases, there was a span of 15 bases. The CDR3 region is CASSRRQDKNEKLFF. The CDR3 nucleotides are TGTGCCAGCTCAAGGAGACAGGACAAAAATGAAAAACTGTTTTTT.

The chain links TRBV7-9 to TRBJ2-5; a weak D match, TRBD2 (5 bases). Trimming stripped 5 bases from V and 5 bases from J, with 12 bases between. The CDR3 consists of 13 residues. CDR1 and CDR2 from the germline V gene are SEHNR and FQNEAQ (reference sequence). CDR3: CASSADWRETQYF. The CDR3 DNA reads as TGTGCCAGCAGCGCCGATTGGAGGGAGACCCAGTACTTC.

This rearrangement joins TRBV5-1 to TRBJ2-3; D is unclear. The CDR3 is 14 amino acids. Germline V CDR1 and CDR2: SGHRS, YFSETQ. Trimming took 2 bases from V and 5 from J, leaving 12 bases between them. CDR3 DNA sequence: TGCGCCAGCAGCTTTCTCTCCGGTGGAGATACGCAGTATTTT. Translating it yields CASSFLSGGDTQYF. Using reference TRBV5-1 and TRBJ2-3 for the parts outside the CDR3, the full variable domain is KAGVTQTPRYLIKTRGQQVTLSCSPISGHRSVSWYQQTPGQGLQFLFEYFSETQRNKGNFPGRFSGRQFSNSRSEMNVSTLELGDSALYLCASSFLSGGDTQYFGPGTRLTVL.

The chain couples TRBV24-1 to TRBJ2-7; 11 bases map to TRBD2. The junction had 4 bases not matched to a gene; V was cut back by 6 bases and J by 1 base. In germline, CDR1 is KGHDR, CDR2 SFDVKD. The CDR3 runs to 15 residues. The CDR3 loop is CATSKGLAGSYEQYF. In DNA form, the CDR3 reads TGTGCCACCAGTAAAGGACTAGCGGGTTCCTACGAGCAGTACTTC.

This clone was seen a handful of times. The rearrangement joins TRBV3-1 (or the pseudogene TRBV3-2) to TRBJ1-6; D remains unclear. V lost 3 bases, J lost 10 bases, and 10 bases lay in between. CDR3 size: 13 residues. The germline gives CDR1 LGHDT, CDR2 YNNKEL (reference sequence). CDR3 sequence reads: CASSQGDESPLHF. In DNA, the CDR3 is TGTGCCAGCAGCCAGGGAGATGAATCACCCCTCCACTTT.

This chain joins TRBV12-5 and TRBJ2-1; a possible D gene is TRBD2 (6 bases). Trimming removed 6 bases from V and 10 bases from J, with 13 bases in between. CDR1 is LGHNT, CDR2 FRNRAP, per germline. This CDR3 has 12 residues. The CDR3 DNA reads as TGTGCTAGTGGCCCGGAGGGTTGGGAGCAGTTCTTC. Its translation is CASGPEGWEQFF. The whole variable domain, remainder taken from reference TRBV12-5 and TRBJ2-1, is DARVTQTPRHKVTEMGQEVTMRCQPILGHNTVFWYRQTMMQGLELLAYFRNRAPLDDSGMPKDRFSAEMPDATLATLKIQPSEPRDSAVYFCASGPEGWEQFFGPGTRLTVL.

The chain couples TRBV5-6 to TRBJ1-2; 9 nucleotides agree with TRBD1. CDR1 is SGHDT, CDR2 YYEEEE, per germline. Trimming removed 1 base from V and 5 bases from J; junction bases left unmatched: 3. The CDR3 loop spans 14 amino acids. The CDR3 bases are TGTGCCAGCAGCTTGTTTGGGACAGGGTATGGCTACACCTTC. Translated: CASSLFGTGYGYTF.

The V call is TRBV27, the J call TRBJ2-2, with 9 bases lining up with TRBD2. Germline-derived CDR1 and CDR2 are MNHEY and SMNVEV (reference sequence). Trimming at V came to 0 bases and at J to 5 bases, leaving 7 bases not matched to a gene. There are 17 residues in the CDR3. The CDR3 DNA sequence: TGTGCCAGCAGTTTATCAAGTCTAGCGGGAAGGACCGGGGAGCTGTTTTTT. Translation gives CASSLSSLAGRTGELFF.

Here the CDR3 reads CASRPRQGANTEAFF. The CDR3 nucleotides are TGTGCCAGCAGGCCCCGACAGGGGGCCAACACTGAAGCTTTCTTT. The chain carries TRBV6-4 and TRBJ1-1, with 10 bases fitting TRBD1. Germline CDR1 reads MRHNA; CDR2 reads SNTAGT. The CDR3 has 15 amino acids. The V segment lost 6 bases and the J segment 2 bases; nucleotides outside the gene matches: 6.

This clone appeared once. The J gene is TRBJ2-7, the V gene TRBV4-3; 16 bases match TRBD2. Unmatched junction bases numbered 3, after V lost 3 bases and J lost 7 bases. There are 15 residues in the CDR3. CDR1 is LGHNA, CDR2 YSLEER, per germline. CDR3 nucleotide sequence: TGCGCCAGCAGCCAGGGGACTAGCGGGAGGGAAGAGCAGTACTTC. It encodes CASSQGTSGREEQYF.

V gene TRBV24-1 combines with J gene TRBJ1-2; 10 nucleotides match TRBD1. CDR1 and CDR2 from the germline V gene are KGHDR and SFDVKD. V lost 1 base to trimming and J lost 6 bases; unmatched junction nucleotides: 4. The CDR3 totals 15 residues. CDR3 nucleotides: TGTGCCACCAGTGATTTCCCGACAGGGGGCCATGGCTACACCTTC. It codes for CATSDFPTGGHGYTF.

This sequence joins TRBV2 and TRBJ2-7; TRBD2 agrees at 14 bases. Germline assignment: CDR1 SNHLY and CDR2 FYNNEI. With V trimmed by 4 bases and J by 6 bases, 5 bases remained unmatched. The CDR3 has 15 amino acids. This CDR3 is CASSGLAGGPAEQYF. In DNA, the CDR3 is TGTGCCAGCAGTGGACTAGCGGGAGGGCCTGCCGAGCAGTACTTC.

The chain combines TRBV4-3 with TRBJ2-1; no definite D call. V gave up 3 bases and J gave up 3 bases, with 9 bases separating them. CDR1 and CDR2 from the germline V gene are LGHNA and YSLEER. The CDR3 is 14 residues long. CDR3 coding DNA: TGCGCCAGCAGCCATTACGGAGACTACAATGAGCAGTTCTTC. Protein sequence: CASSHYGDYNEQFF.

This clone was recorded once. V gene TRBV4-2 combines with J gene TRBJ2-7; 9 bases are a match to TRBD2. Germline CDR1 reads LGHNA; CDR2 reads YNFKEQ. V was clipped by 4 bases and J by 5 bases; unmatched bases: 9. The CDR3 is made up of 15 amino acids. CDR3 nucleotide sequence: TGTGCCAGCAGCCCCCTGGGTAGCGGGAGTGACGAGCAGTACTTC. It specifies CASSPLGSGSDEQYF.